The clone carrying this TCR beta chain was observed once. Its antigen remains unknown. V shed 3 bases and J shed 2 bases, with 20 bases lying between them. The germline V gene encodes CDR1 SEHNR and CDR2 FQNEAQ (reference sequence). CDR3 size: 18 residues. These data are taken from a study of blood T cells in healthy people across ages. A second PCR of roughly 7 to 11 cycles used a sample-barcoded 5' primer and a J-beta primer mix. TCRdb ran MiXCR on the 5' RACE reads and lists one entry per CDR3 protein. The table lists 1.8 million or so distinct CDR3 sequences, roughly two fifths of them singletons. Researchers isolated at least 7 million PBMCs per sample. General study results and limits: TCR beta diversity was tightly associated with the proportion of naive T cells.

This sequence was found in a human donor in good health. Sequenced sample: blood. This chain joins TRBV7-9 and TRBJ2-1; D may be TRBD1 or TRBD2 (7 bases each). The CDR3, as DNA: TGTGCCAGCAGCTTTCCCCTTAGGGGAGGGGGCGCCTACAATGAGCAGTTCTTC. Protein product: CASSFPLRGGGAYNEQFF.